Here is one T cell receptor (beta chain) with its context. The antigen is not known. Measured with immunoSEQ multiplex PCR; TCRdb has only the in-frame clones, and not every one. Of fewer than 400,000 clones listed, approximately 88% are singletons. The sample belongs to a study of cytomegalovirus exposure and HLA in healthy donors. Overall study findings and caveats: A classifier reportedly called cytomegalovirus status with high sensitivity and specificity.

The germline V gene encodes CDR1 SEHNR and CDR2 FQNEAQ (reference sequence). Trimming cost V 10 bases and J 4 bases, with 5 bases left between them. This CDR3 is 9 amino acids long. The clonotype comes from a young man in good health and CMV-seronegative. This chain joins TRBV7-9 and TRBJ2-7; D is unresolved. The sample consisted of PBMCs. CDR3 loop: CATGYEQYF. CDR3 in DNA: TGTGCCACCGGGTACGAGCAGTACTTC.